This T cell receptor beta chain was recovered during a study of blood T cell repertoires in COVID-19. Study-level information: Italy, Spain and the United States were the sources of the convalescent and acute COVID-19 samples.

The Seattle patients joined while their infection was active and were tracked longitudinally afterward. As handled by the study authors: Using reference gene primer amplification, nucleated cell counts were estimated. Sequenced by immunoSEQ multiplex PCR; TCRdb stores in-frame clones only, minus some. V and J calls and clone size are those listed in that table; D and trimming were worked out from the DNA. The data contain a few hundred thousand clones, 83% of them seen just once; the ten biggest clones take up around 1.3%. The clonotype comes from a young woman with COVID-19, enrolled during active disease. The source material was peripheral blood.

Here the CDR3 reads CASSSRPGEGNQPQHF. CDR3 sequence (DNA): TGTGCCAGCAGCTCCCGACCTGGGGAGGGCAATCAGCCCCAGCATTTT. The V and J genes are TRBV7-2 and TRBJ1-5, with unresolved D. Trimming left V 4 bases short and J 2 bases short, with 15 bases between. There are 16 residues in the CDR3. CDR1 is SGHTA and CDR2 is FQGNSA in the germline V gene.